This TCR beta chain stems from a study of blood T cell repertoires in COVID-19 (dated by TCRdb to about 2020). About the full investigation: The collaborator samples originated in the United States, Italy and Spain and spanned the acute and convalescent phases of COVID-19. The samples were drawn from the first 160 participants of the ongoing ImmuneRACE study and from over 950 subjects provided by 6 global collaborators. The prospective study material was composed of cDNA or gDNA derived from T cells, B-cell-depleted T cells, or PBMCs. The sample metadata nearly always contained a de-identified subject ID, COVID-19 status, age in years and sex. A freely available public database, intended as a resource for researchers studying the immune response to SARS-CoV-2, is where the repertoires were released. Deeply sampled blood TCRbeta repertoires from subjects exposed to, actively infected with, or recovered from COVID-19 were included in the dataset. Where HLA class I and class II types were available, the types were taken from metadata supplied by the sample provider, not from assay-based typing. Broad study findings and their caveats: Clinical and demographic metadata were provided uncurated, with the amount varying by source and participant.

As to this clone: Its antigen is currently not known. Per-base qualities were not stored, and no clone one base away is much larger.

Relative to germline, V is 1 base shorter and J is 3 bases shorter, with 16 bases between their ends. As encoded in the germline V gene, CDR1 is SGHTA while CDR2 is FQGNSA. The CDR3 measures 17 amino acids from cysteine to phenylalanine. The DNA shown is the 51-base CDR3, in frame from base 1. Enrolling through a virtual design, the prospective study's participants ranged in age from about 18 to 89 years and lived across 24 United States geographic areas. In the prospective study, participants were assigned to cohorts based on the clinical history participants reported in a screening survey and a study questionnaire. For ImmuneRACE Cohort 3, a participant was defined as recovered based on two consecutive negative NP/OP PCR tests, clearance by a healthcare professional, or resolution of symptoms. In the prospective study, whole blood, serum and a nasopharyngeal or oropharyngeal swab were collected from each participant by mobile phlebotomists. Additional blood draws and questionnaires over an approximately two-month period could optionally be provided by prospective study participants. Blood samples from the prospective study were shipped frozen or at room temperature prior to DNA extraction.

The immunoSEQ Assay, a bias-controlled multiplex PCR, was used to amplify TCRbeta CDR3 regions from genomic DNA. The study's processing was this. The number of nucleated cells in each sample was estimated by amplification of reference gene primers within the assay. To quantify the absolute abundance of each unique TCRbeta CDR3 rearrangement, sequence reads were collapsed and filtered. For each sample, productive Simpson clonality was calculated as the square root of Simpson's diversity index across productive rearrangements. TCRdb retrieved this table from immuneACCESS and kept in-frame rearrangements only. Not all clones are present; in checked studies, unresolved V genes account for under half, and no reason is known for the remainder. The V and J calls and clone size come from that table; D and trimming were worked out from the DNA. The sample table shows about 270,000 clones, and 88% are seen once. The ten largest clones add up to about 3% of the sample.

The sample was PBMCs or T cells enriched from blood (not recorded which). The receptor's source is a woman aged 45-65 years who had recovered from COVID-19. The chain was built from TRBV7-2 and TRBJ1-5, with TRBD1 tentatively as D gene (5 bases match). In nucleotide form, the sequence is TGTGCCAGCAGCTTAGAGCAGGGAGGGCGGAACAATCAGCCCCAGCATTTT. This gives the protein CASSLEQGGRNNQPQHF. This CDR3, with the reference TRBV7-2 and TRBJ1-5 proteins standing in past its ends, gives the full variable domain GAGVSQSPSNKVTEKGKDVELRCDPISGHTALYWYRQSLGQGLEFLIYFQGNSAPDKSGLPSDRFSAERTGGSVSTLTIQRTQQEDSAVYLCASSLEQGGRNNQPQHFGDGTRLSIL.